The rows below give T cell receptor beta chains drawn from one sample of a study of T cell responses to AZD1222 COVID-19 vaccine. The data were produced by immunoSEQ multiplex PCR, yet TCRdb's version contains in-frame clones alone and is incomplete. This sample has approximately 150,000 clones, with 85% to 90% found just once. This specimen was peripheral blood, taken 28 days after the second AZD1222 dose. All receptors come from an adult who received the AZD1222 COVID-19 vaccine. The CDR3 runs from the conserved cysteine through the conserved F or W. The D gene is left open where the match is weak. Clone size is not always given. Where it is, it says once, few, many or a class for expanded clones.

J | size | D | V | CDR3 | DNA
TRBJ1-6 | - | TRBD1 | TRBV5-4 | CASSGGVGRGNSPLHF | TGTGCCAGCAGCGGGGGAGTAGGCAGGGGGAATTCACCCCTCCACTTT
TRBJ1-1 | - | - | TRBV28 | CASIKGGMNTEAFF | TGTGCCAGCATTAAGGGGGGTATGAACACTGAAGCTTTCTTT
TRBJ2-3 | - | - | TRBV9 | CASSALSVVTDTQYF | TGTGCCAGCAGCGCCCTTAGCGTAGTCACAGATACGCAGTATTTT
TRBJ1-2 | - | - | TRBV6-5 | CASRRDGTLYGYTF | TGTGCCAGCAGGCGGGACGGAACCCTCTATGGCTACACCTTC
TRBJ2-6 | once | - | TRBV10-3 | CAISERSGGVSGANVLTF | TGTGCCATCAGTGAGAGGTCAGGGGGGGTCTCTGGGGCCAACGTCCTGACTTTC
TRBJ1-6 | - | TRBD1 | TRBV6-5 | CASSIGQVYNSPLHF | TGTGCCAGCAGTATCGGACAGGTGTATAATTCACCCCTCCACTTT
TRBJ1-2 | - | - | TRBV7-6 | CASSPGSLGRDGYTF | TGTGCCAGCAGCCCTGGGTCCCTAGGACGTGATGGCTACACCTTC
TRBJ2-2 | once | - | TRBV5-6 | CASRGVGGNTGELFF | TGTGCCAGCAGGGGAGTTGGGGGCAACACCGGGGAGCTGTTTTTT
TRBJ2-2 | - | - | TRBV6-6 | CASSLRETNTGELFF | TGTGCCAGCAGTTTGAGAGAGACGAACACCGGGGAGCTGTTTTTT
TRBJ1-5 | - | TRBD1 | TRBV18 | CASSTDRDQPQHF | TGTGCCAGCTCAACCGACAGGGATCAGCCCCAGCATTTT
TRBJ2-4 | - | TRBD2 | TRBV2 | CAGTGLAGISDKNIQYF | TGTGCCGGAACGGGACTAGCGGGGATCTCGGACAAAAACATTCAGTACTTC
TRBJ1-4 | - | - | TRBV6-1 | CASSEGGGSNEKLFF | TGTGCCAGCAGTGAAGGGGGTGGTAGTAATGAAAAACTGTTTTTT
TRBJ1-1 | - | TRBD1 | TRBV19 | CASSITGGVSEAFF | TGTGCCAGTAGTATCACAGGGGGGGTCAGTGAAGCTTTCTTT
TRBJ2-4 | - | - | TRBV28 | CASEGAGKGDIQYF | TGTGCCAGCGAGGGTGCGGGAAAAGGGGACATTCAGTACTTC
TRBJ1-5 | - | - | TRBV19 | CASSMGGGQPQHF | TGTGCCAGTAGTATGGGCGGGGGTCAGCCCCAGCATTTT
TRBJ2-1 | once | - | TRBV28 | CASSSGTGEQFF | TGTGCCAGCAGTTCCGGGACGGGAGAGCAGTTCTTC
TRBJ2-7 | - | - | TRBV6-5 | CASSLGRQAYEQYF | TGTGCCAGCAGTTTGGGGAGGCAGGCCTACGAGCAGTACTTC
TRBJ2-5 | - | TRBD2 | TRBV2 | CASSSLAGRSNRETQYF | TGTGCCAGCAGTTCACTAGCGGGGAGATCGAATCGGGAGACCCAGTACTTC
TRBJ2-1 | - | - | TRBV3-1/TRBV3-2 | CASRLSRHEQFF | TGTGCCAGCAGACTAAGTCGGCATGAGCAGTTCTTC
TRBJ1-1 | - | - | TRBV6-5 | CASSYRGDRPNTEAFF | TGTGCCAGCAGTTATAGGGGAGACAGGCCGAACACTGAAGCTTTCTTT
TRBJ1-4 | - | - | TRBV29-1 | CSVRDGKAKKLFF | TGCAGCGTTAGGGACGGCAAAGCGAAAAAACTGTTTTTT
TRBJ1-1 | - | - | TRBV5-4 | CASSLNRRNTEAFF | TGTGCCAGCAGCTTGAATCGGAGAAACACTGAAGCTTTCTTT
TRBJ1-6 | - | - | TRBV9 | CASSDGGTDSPLHF | TGTGCCAGCAGCGACGGGGGCACGGATTCACCCCTCCACTTT
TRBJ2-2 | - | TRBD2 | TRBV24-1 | CATSGPGLAALTGELFF | TGTGCCACCAGTGGGCCCGGACTAGCGGCTCTGACCGGGGAGCTGTTTTTT
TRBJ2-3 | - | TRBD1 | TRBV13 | CASSQQGRNTDTQYF | TGTGCCAGCAGCCAACAGGGGAGAAACACAGATACGCAGTATTTT
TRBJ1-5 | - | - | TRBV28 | CASSLQGGSNQPQHF | TGTGCCAGCAGTCTACAGGGCGGGAGCAATCAGCCCCAGCATTTT
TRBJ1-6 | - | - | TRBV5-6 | CASSFRGGGRNSPLHF | TGTGCCAGCAGCTTTCGCGGGGGCGGTCGTAATTCACCCCTCCACTTT
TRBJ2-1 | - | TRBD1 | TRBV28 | CATRQGLSYNEQFF | TGTGCCACCAGACAGGGCCTGTCCTACAATGAGCAGTTCTTC
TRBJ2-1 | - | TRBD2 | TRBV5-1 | CASSFNPVAGVDNEQFF | TGCGCCAGCAGCTTCAACCCCGTGGCGGGAGTTGACAATGAGCAGTTCTTC
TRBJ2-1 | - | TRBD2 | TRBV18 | CASSLIAGEGRDEQFF | TGTGCCAGCTCACTTATAGCGGGAGAAGGTAGGGATGAGCAGTTCTTC
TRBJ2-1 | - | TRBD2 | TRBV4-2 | CASSQAAGGNNNEQFF | TGTGCCAGCAGCCAAGCCGCGGGAGGGAATAACAATGAGCAGTTCTTC
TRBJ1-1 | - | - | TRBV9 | CASSVAGSGNTEAFF | TGTGCCAGCAGCGTAGCGGGGAGTGGGAACACTGAAGCTTTCTTT
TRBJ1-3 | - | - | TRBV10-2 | CASRAGPRNTIYF | TGCGCCAGCAGAGCCGGCCCCCGGAACACCATATATTTT
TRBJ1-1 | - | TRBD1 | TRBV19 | CASSRTGETEAFF | TGTGCCAGTAGTAGGACAGGGGAAACTGAAGCTTTCTTT
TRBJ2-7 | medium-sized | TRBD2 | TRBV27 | CASRSLAGGRGHEQYF | TGTGCCAGCAGGAGCCTAGCGGGGGGGAGAGGTCACGAGCAGTACTTC
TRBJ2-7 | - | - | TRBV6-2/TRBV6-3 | CASSYSLSSYEQYF | TGTGCCAGCAGTTACTCGCTTAGCTCCTACGAGCAGTACTTC
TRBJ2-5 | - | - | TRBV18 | CASSLQGYQETQYF | TGTGCCAGCTCACTCCAGGGGTACCAAGAGACCCAGTACTTC
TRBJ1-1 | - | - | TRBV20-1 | CSSEVGTEAFF | TGCAGCAGCGAAGTGGGGACTGAAGCTTTCTTT
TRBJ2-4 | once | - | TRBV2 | CASSEARTVGKNIQYF | TGTGCCAGCAGTGAAGCTAGGACAGTGGGCAAAAACATTCAGTACTTC
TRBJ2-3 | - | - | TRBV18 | CASSPPSSSGYTDTQYF | TGTGCCAGCTCACCACCTTCCTCGAGCGGATACACAGATACGCAGTATTTT
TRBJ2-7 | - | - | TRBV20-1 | CSASRQDEQYF | TGCAGTGCTTCGCGACAGGACGAGCAGTACTTC
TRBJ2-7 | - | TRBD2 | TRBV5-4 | CASSIPGLGHHEQYF | TGTGCCAGCAGCATTCCGGGACTAGGTCATCACGAGCAGTACTTC
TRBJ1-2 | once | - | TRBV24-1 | CATSDTGKSNYGYTF | TGTGCCACCAGTGATACGGGAAAGTCTAACTATGGCTACACCTTC
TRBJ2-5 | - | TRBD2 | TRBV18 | CASSPRQGGMEETQYF | TGTGCCAGCTCACCAAGGCAGGGAGGGATGGAGGAGACCCAGTACTTC
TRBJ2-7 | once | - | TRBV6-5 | CASSLEGLNYEQYF | TGTGCCAGCAGCCTGGAGGGCCTTAACTACGAGCAGTACTTC
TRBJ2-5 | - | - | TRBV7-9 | CASSLERAPQETQYF | TGTGCCAGCAGTTTAGAAAGGGCCCCCCAAGAGACCCAGTACTTC